The following is a T cell receptor (beta chain) sequence with its context. Its antigen is not identified. A read error may produce the germline difference seen at one junction end. The record originates from a study of cytomegalovirus exposure and HLA in healthy donors. General study results and limits: In vitro experiments confirmed that three CMV-associated chains were specific for CMV antigens. Fewer than 200 TCR beta chains were listed as cytomegalovirus-associated. For most TCR sequences rarity was the rule, although some public TCRs occurred in many donors. That first-cohort TCR clusters tended to co-occur in the 90 to 150 validation repertoires was found in a later analysis.

TCRdb's copy holds only in-frame clones and misses some; the assay was immunoSEQ multiplex PCR. The sample records around 95,000 clones, 85% being singletons. This sequence originates from a man between 18 and 29 years old in good health and CMV-seropositive. Sequencing was performed on PBMCs.

CDR3 region: CASREDSSGANVLTF. CDR3 nucleotide sequence: TGTGCCAGCAGAGAAGACAGCTCTGGGGCCAACGTCCTGACTTTC. The genes are TRBV2 and TRBJ2-6, with a weak D call TRBD1 (5 bases). This CDR3 has 15 amino acids. The germline CDR1 and CDR2 sequences are SNHLY and FYNNEI.